This entry lists 29 T cell receptor beta chains sequenced from one sample in a study of T cells in Graves' hyperthyroidism and ophthalmopathy. RNA transcripts were the template for amplifying TCR beta CDR3 regions. RT-PCR in the first round (using the HTBI primer set) targeted the TCR CDR3. In TCRdb, the multiplex PCR reads were re-called with MiXCR into one record per CDR3 protein. The repertoire holds hundreds of thousands of distinct CDR3 sequences, with 15% as singletons. The sample was blood. The receptors were gathered from a woman aged 25 to 39 with Graves' hyperthyroidism.

The chain joins TRBV10-3 to TRBJ2-3; 12 bases are shared with TRBD2. This CDR3 contains 15 residues. With 6 bases clipped from V and 5 bases from J, the junction kept 6 bases outside the gene matches. Germline CDR1 is ENHRY and CDR2 is SYGVKD. The CDR3 loop reads CAISLQTSGRDTQYF. For the CDR3, the DNA is TGTGCCATCAGCCTACAGACTAGCGGGAGAGATACGCAGTATTTT.

The chain has TRBV27 and TRBJ2-1; TRBD2 matches 12 bases. The CDR3 totals 16 residues. Trimming cost V 5 bases and J 8 bases; bases outside gene matches: 10. Germline CDR1 reads MNHEY; CDR2 reads SMNVEV (reference sequence). CDR3 in amino acids: CASSVRLAGVLDEQFF. The CDR3 DNA reads TGTGCCAGCAGTGTCCGACTAGCGGGAGTACTGGATGAGCAGTTCTTC.

The gene calls are TRBV24-1 and TRBJ2-3; D tentatively fits TRBD1 or TRBD2 (5 bases each). CDR3 length: 15 amino acids. Germline V gene lookup returns CDR1 KGHDR and CDR2 SFDVKD. The germline V and J ends were trimmed by 1 base and 2 bases, with 9 bases remaining between them. The CDR3: CATSDFSGPTDTQYF. CDR3 nucleotides: TGTGCCACCAGTGATTTCTCGGGGCCCACAGATACGCAGTATTTT.

This clonotype was counted a few times. Being one base from a much bigger clone, this may be a read error. The missing conserved phenylalanine or tryptophan at the end of this CDR3 makes a read error likely. This chain uses TRBV12-3 or TRBV12-4 with TRBJ1-1; the match to TRBD1 covers 9 bases. CDR3 size: 14 residues. Germline trimming cut 6 bases from V and 5 bases from J; bases unmatched to any gene: 7. CDR3 amino acids: CASSRGTGWTEAFL. The CDR3 DNA reads as TGTGCCAGCAGCCGGGGGACAGGGTGGACTGAAGCTTTCCTT.

The V and J genes are TRBV28 and TRBJ1-5; a possible D gene is TRBD1 (6 bases). V gave up 6 bases and J gave up 0 bases, with 18 bases separating them. CDR3 length: 17 residues. The V gene's germline CDR1 is MDHEN and CDR2 SYDVKM. The CDR3 is CASSFQQRTDSNQPQHF. DNA of the CDR3: TGTGCCAGCAGCTTCCAACAACGGACAGATAGCAATCAGCCCCAGCATTTT. Using reference TRBV28 and TRBJ1-5 for the parts outside the CDR3, the full variable domain is DVKVTQSSRYLVKRTGEKVFLECVQDMDHENMFWYRQDPGLGLRLIYFSYDVKMKEKGDIPEGYSVSREKKERFSLILESASTNQTSMYLCASSFQQRTDSNQPQHFGDGTRLSIL.

The chain couples TRBV7-8 to TRBJ2-3; D is possibly TRBD2 (5 bases). The CDR3 contains 16 residues. Trimming removed 5 bases at V and 6 bases at J, with 21 bases between. Germline values: CDR1 SGHVS, CDR2 FQNEAQ. The chain's CDR3 is CASSPGEDLTWDTQYF. The CDR3 bases are TGTGCCAGCAGCCCCGGAGAGGACTTGACGTGGGATACGCAGTATTTT.

Ten or more counts support this clonotype. The chain links TRBV12-3 or TRBV12-4 to TRBJ1-5; D is unclear. The CDR3 extends over 11 amino acids. V gave up 8 bases and J gave up 5 bases, with 7 bases separating them. The CDR3 DNA is TGTGCCAGCGGCCCTCATCAGCCCCAGCATTTT. Its protein is CASGPHQPQHF.

This clonotype was picked up many times. The chain employs TRBV28 and TRBJ2-7; D not resolved. Between the trimmed V and J ends, which lost 3 bases and 0 bases, there was a span of 6 bases. This CDR3 has 13 amino acids. Germline V gives CDR1 MDHEN, CDR2 SYDVKM. The CDR3 DNA sequence: TGTGCCAGCAGTTTCCTGGGCTCCTACGAGCAGTACTTC. Its protein product is CASSFLGSYEQYF.

This clonotype has a count of ten or more. This chain joins TRBV10-3 and TRBJ2-5; 8 positions match TRBD2. The CDR3 sequence is 14 residues long. Germline V gene lookup returns CDR1 ENHRY and CDR2 SYGVKD. V lost 4 bases to trimming and J lost 5 bases; unmatched junction nucleotides: 6. This chain's CDR3 is CAISVAGGEETQYF. DNA of the CDR3: TGTGCCATCAGTGTGGCGGGAGGCGAGGAGACCCAGTACTTC.

In its sample, this clonotype was seen many times. The CDR3 loop reads CASSERGGSSNEQFF. CDR3 nucleotides: TGTGCCAGCAGTGAACGGGGCGGGAGTAGCAATGAGCAGTTCTTC. V and J are TRBV6-1 and TRBJ2-1, with 7 nucleotides matching TRBD2. Trimming cost V 2 bases and J 6 bases; bases outside gene matches: 7. Germline V gene sequence: CDR1 MNHNS, CDR2 SASEGT. This CDR3 contains 15 residues.

The rearrangement links TRBV5-6 to TRBJ1-6; D remains unclear. Trimming left V 0 bases short and J 0 bases short, with 13 bases between. CDR3 size: 18 residues. Per germline, CDR1 SGHDT and CDR2 YYEEEE. CDR3 nucleotides: TGTGCCAGCAGCTTGGAAGCGGTTACCAGCTCCTATAATTCACCCCTCCACTTT. Translated: CASSLEAVTSSYNSPLHF.

This clonotype occurred a few times. The chain combines TRBV7-9 with TRBJ2-5, with TRBD2 matching over 8 bases. Trimming cost V 5 bases and J 4 bases; bases outside gene matches: 12. This CDR3 spans 16 amino acids. Germline loops: CDR1 SEHNR, CDR2 FQNEAQ (reference sequence). Written as DNA, the CDR3 is TGTGCCAGCAGCGTACTGCCGGGACTAGGGACAGAGACCCAGTACTTC. Its translation is CASSVLPGLGTETQYF.

This clonotype showed up just a few times. The V call is TRBV2, the J call TRBJ2-3; 9 bases align to TRBD1. Germline V gene sequence: CDR1 SNHLY, CDR2 FYNNEI. V was pared by 6 bases and J by 2 bases, with 3 bases of the junction left unmatched. The CDR3 consists of 14 residues. The CDR3 spells CASRGTGLTDTQYF. The CDR3 region has the DNA TGTGCCAGCAGAGGGACAGGGCTCACAGATACGCAGTATTTT.

This clonotype was seen once. This chain connects TRBV19 to TRBJ2-6; TRBD1 might be the D (5 bases). Between the trimmed V and J ends, which lost 3 bases and 3 bases, there was a span of 12 bases. From germline, CDR1 is LNHDA and CDR2 SQIVND (reference sequence). The CDR3 extends over 16 amino acids. CDR3 DNA sequence: TGTGCCAGTAGTATTCAGATAGGGGTTGGGGCCAACGTCCTGACTTTC. It encodes CASSIQIGVGANVLTF.

The rearrangement uses TRBV28 and TRBJ2-7; D is uncertain. Germline loops: CDR1 MDHEN, CDR2 SYDVKM. Trimming took 8 bases from V and 2 from J, leaving 10 bases between them. This CDR3 is 12 amino acids long. CDR3 sequence (DNA): TGTGCCAGCTTCAAGGCCGCCTACGAGCAGTACTTC. It translates to CASFKAAYEQYF.

This clonotype came up many times. The chain carries TRBV7-6 and TRBJ2-5; 8 nucleotides match TRBD2. V was pared by 1 base and J by 2 bases, with 15 bases of the junction left unmatched. The CDR3 is made up of 19 amino acids. Germline assignment: CDR1 SGHVS and CDR2 FNYEAQ. CDR3 in DNA: TGTGCCAGCAGCTTAGACGCGGGAGGAAGAAGCTGGACTCAAGAGACCCAGTACTTC. Its protein is CASSLDAGGRSWTQETQYF.

This sequence joins TRBV19 and TRBJ2-1; TRBD1 matches 9 bases. This CDR3 contains 16 residues. The germline gives CDR1 LNHDA, CDR2 SQIVND (reference sequence). The V segment lost 5 bases and the J segment 2 bases; nucleotides outside the gene matches: 7. In DNA form, the CDR3 reads TGTGCCAGTAGTCCTGGGACAGGGAGGACCTACAATGAGCAGTTCTTC. It is translated as CASSPGTGRTYNEQFF. Supplemented by reference TRBV19 and TRBJ2-1, the full variable domain reads DGGITQSPKYLFRKEGQNVTLSCEQNLNHDAMYWYRQDPGQGLRLIYYSQIVNDFQKGDIAEGYSVSREKKESFPLTVTSAQKNPTAFYLCASSPGTGRTYNEQFFGPGTRLTVL.

This clonotype has ten or more counts. The V call is TRBV18, the J call TRBJ1-6; D is undetermined. Germline-derived CDR1 and CDR2 are KGHSH and LQKENI. The ends were cut back, 3 bases at V and 7 bases at J, with 10 bases in the middle. The CDR3 sequence is 14 residues long. CDR3 in DNA: TGTGCCAGCTCACCGGCCAGGCGCAATTCACCCCTCCACTTT. It yields the protein CASSPARRNSPLHF.

This clonotype was recorded many times. The chain carries TRBV3-1 and TRBJ1-1; D remains ambiguous. The CDR3 length is 16 residues. V lost 1 base and J lost 5, with 17 bases in between. Germline CDR1 LGHDT, CDR2 YNNKEL (reference sequence). CDR3 sequence: CASSQVSGGGWTEAFF. CDR3 DNA: TGTGCCAGCAGCCAAGTCTCCGGCGGTGGTTGGACTGAAGCTTTCTTT.

At least ten counts were recorded for this clonotype. V usage is TRBV28 and J usage is TRBJ2-7; D is possibly TRBD1 (5 bases). The germline CDR1 and CDR2 sequences are MDHEN and SYDVKM. This CDR3 spans 16 amino acids. Trimming removed 3 bases from V and 0 bases from J, with 15 bases in between. The CDR3 protein is CASSFRPRQSSYEQYF. Written as DNA, the CDR3 is TGTGCCAGCAGTTTCCGACCGCGACAGAGCTCCTACGAGCAGTACTTC.

There are many counts of this clonotype. The rearrangement links TRBV3-1 to TRBJ2-4; D possibly uses TRBD1 or TRBD2 (5 bases each). Trimming cost V 3 bases and J 6 bases, with 21 bases left between them. This CDR3 comprises 17 residues. The V gene's germline CDR1 is LGHDT and CDR2 YNNKEL (reference sequence). CDR3 DNA: TGTGCCAGCAGCCATGGGGCTCCGCTCCAGAGGGGAAACATTCAGTACTTC. It codes for CASSHGAPLQRGNIQYF. Together with reference TRBV3-1 and TRBJ2-4, the CDR3 gives the full variable domain: DTAVSQTPKYLVTQMGNDKSIKCEQNLGHDTMYWYKQDSKKFLKIMFSYNNKELIINETVPNRFSPKSPDKAHLNLHINSLELGDSAVYFCASSHGAPLQRGNIQYFGAGTRLSVL.

A few counts support this clonotype. This chain uses TRBV19 with TRBJ1-5, with D possibly being TRBD1 (6 bases). Trimming took off 9 bases at V and 1 base at J, with 13 bases between the two ends. The CDR3 consists of 14 residues. Per germline, CDR1 LNHDA and CDR2 SQIVND (reference sequence). Here the CDR3 reads CASSTGKSNQPQHF. The CDR3, as DNA: TGTGCCAGCTCAACAGGGAAGAGCAATCAGCCCCAGCATTTT.

There are many counts of this clonotype. This chain connects TRBV6-1 to TRBJ2-7; no clear D. Germline lookup yields CDR1 MNHNS and CDR2 SASEGT. V dropped 5 bases and J dropped 3 bases, with 23 bases sitting between them. The CDR3 sequence is 17 residues long. The CDR3 spells CASSPPLMKGLIYEQYF. The CDR3 coding sequence is TGTGCCAGCAGTCCCCCTCTCATGAAGGGATTAATCTACGAGCAGTACTTC.

Comment on this clonotype: Lacking the conserved final phenylalanine or tryptophan, this CDR3 likely reflects a read error. V gene TRBV20-1 combines with J gene TRBJ2-1; D is perhaps TRBD2 (6 bases). The CDR3 totals 15 residues. V was cut by 0 bases and J by 2 bases, with 11 bases left in between. Per germline, CDR1 DFQATT and CDR2 SNEGSKA (reference sequence). In DNA, the CDR3 is TGCAGTGCTAGAGACGGGGGTCTCACCTACAATGAGCAGTTCTCC. It is translated as CSARDGGLTYNEQFS.

This clonotype was seen a handful of times. This sequence joins TRBV6-1 and TRBJ1-1; D uncertain. CDR1 is MNHNS and CDR2 is SASEGT in the germline V gene. This CDR3 has 13 residues. Trimming pared 6 bases from V and 9 bases from J, leaving 17 bases between. CDR3 coding DNA: TGTGCCAGCAGGGAGAGTAAGGGCCGGAAAGCTTTCTTT. This sequence encodes CASRESKGRKAFF.

This clonotype was counted many times. The chain carries TRBV11-3 and TRBJ2-7; 11 positions agree with TRBD1. This CDR3 is 14 amino acids long. In germline, CDR1 is SGHNT, CDR2 YENEEA. After removal of 5 bases from V and 5 bases from J, the junction contained 5 bases not matched to a gene. CDR3 amino acids: CASSRDRGSHEQYF. CDR3 DNA: TGTGCCAGCAGCAGGGACAGGGGGTCGCACGAGCAGTACTTC.

This clonotype was seen a few times. This rearrangement joins TRBV6-2 or TRBV6-3 to TRBJ2-1; no clear D. V shed 5 bases and J shed 0 bases, with 11 bases lying between them. Germline V gene sequence: CDR1 MNHEY, CDR2 SVGEGT. The CDR3 runs to 15 residues. CDR3 sequence (DNA): TGTGCCAGCAGTCCCTCCCGCAGCTCCTACAATGAGCAGTTCTTC. Translated: CASSPSRSSYNEQFF.

The chain recombines TRBV18 with TRBJ2-7, with 10 bases aligning to TRBD1. V gave up 1 base and J gave up 6 bases; unmatched junction bases: 3. The CDR3 length is 14 residues. Germline-derived CDR1 and CDR2 are KGHSH and LQKENI. CDR3 coding DNA: TGTGCCAGCTCACCACAGACAGGGGGCCTCGAGCAGTACTTC. It yields the protein CASSPQTGGLEQYF. Full variable domain (outside the CDR3, taken from reference TRBV18 and TRBJ2-7): NAGVMQNPRHLVRRRGQEARLRCSPMKGHSHVYWYRQLPEEGLKFMVYLQKENIIDESGMPKERFSAEFPKEGPSILRIQQVVRGDSAAYFCASSPQTGGLEQYFGPGTRLTVT.

This clonotype was seen more than once but under ten times. The V call is TRBV28, the J call TRBJ2-3; 12 bases fit TRBD2. CDR1 is MDHEN, CDR2 SYDVKM, per germline. This CDR3 region has 16 residues. Trimming cost V 6 bases and J 6 bases; bases outside gene matches: 10. The CDR3 sequence is CASSEPSGRAVDTQYF. CDR3 in DNA: TGTGCCAGCAGCGAACCTAGCGGGAGGGCCGTTGATACGCAGTATTTT.